What follows are 7 T cell receptor beta chains derived from one specimen sequenced in a study of blood T cell repertoires in COVID-19. Only in-frame clones appear in the TCRdb table, and some are missing; sequencing was by immunoSEQ multiplex PCR. The table shows 300,000 to 400,000 clones, with 85% to 95% occurring only once. Sequenced sample: PBMCs or T cells enriched from blood (not recorded which). The receptors shown here come from a woman under 40 who had been exposed to COVID-19.

CDR3 sequence (DNA): TGTGCCAGCAGCTTGAACCCGACACAGCTGTCGTCCCTCCACTTT. Protein product: CASSLNPTQLSSLHF. This rearrangement joins TRBV5-5 to TRBJ1-6, with D uncertain. Trimming cost V 1 base and J 14 bases, with 19 bases left between them. Germline V gives CDR1 SGHKS, CDR2 YYEKEE (reference sequence). CDR3 length equals 15 residues.

The V call is TRBV5-4, the J call TRBJ1-6, with D uncertain. V was shortened by 5 bases and J by 17 bases, with 20 bases between the two germline ends. This CDR3 spans 13 amino acids. Per germline, CDR1 SGHNT and CDR2 YYREEE (reference sequence). The CDR3 spells CASRLERDGYIHF. DNA of the CDR3: TGTGCCAGCAGGCTTGAACGGGATGGATATATCCACTTT.

This sequence joins TRBV5-1 and TRBJ2-7; the match to TRBD2 covers 12 bases. V lost 3 bases, J lost 3 bases, and 4 bases stayed unmatched. The CDR3 loop spans 15 amino acids. From germline, CDR1 is SGHRS and CDR2 YFSETQ. The CDR3 bases are TGCGCCAGCAGCTCAGGACTAGCGGGGAGCTACGAGCAGTACTTC. Amino acids: CASSSGLAGSYEQYF. Looking up the rest from reference TRBV5-1 and TRBJ2-7 gives the full variable domain: KAGVTQTPRYLIKTRGQQVTLSCSPISGHRSVSWYQQTPGQGLQFLFEYFSETQRNKGNFPGRFSGRQFSNSRSEMNVSTLELGDSALYLCASSSGLAGSYEQYFGPGTRLTVT.

The chain combines TRBV5-1 with TRBJ2-5, with TRBD1 matching 7 bases. Trimming at V came to 4 bases and at J to 2 bases, leaving 2 bases not matched to a gene. This CDR3 contains 13 residues. CDR1 is SGHRS and CDR2 is YFSETQ in the germline V gene. CDR3 amino acids: CASSTGDQETQYF. As DNA, the CDR3 is TGCGCCAGCAGCACAGGGGATCAAGAGACCCAGTACTTC. The full variable domain, in which reference TRBV5-1 and TRBJ2-5 provide the parts outside the CDR3, is KAGVTQTPRYLIKTRGQQVTLSCSPISGHRSVSWYQQTPGQGLQFLFEYFSETQRNKGNFPGRFSGRQFSNSRSEMNVSTLELGDSALYLCASSTGDQETQYFGPGTRLLVL.

The V gene is TRBV5-6, the J gene TRBJ2-1; no reliable D call. The CDR3 length is 12 residues. The germline V gene has CDR1 SGHDT and CDR2 YYEEEE. V dropped 0 bases and J dropped 13 bases, with 11 bases sitting between them. The CDR3 loop is CASSLAVSFQFF. The CDR3 coding sequence is TGTGCCAGCAGCTTGGCCGTCTCGTTTCAGTTCTTC.

V gene TRBV7-9 combines with J gene TRBJ1-6; 7 bases fit TRBD1. Germline V gives CDR1 SEHNR, CDR2 FQNEAQ (reference sequence). Germline trimming cut 5 bases from V and 8 bases from J; bases unmatched to any gene: 9. The CDR3 covers 15 residues. The CDR3 sequence is CASSTSGGGDSPLHF. DNA of the CDR3: TGTGCCAGCAGCACATCAGGGGGAGGAGATTCACCCCTCCACTTT.

J is TRBJ1-1 and V is TRBV4-3; 11 nucleotides align to TRBD1. Germline CDR1 is LGHNA and CDR2 is YSLEER. J lost 4 bases, V lost 3 bases, and 4 bases had no gene match. This CDR3 spans 15 amino acids. The CDR3 DNA sequence: TGCGCCAGCAGCCAGGGGACAGGGGGTAGCACTGAAGCTTTCTTT. Protein sequence: CASSQGTGGSTEAFF.